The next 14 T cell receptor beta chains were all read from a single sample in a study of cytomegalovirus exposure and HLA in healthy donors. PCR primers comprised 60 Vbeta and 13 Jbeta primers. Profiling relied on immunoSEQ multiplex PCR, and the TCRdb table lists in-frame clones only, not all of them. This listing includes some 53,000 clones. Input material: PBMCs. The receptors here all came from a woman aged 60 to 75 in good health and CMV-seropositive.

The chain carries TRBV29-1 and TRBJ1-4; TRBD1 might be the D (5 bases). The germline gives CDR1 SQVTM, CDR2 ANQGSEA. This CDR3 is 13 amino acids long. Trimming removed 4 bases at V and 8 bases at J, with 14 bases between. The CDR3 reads CSVGGGVREKLFF. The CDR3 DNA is TGCAGCGTTGGGGGAGGGGTCCGAGAAAAACTGTTTTTT.

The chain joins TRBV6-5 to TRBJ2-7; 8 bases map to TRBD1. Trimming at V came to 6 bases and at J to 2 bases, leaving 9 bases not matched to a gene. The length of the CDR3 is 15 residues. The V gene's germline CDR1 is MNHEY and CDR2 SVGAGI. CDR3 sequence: CASSQWTGIAYEQYF. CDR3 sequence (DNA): TGTGCCAGCAGCCAATGGACAGGGATTGCCTACGAGCAGTACTTC.

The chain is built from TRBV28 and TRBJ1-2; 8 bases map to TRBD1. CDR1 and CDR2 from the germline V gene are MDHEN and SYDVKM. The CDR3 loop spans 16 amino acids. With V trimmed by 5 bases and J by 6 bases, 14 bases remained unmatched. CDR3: CASSGGIPGGWDGYTF. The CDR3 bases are TGTGCCAGCAGTGGAGGGATCCCAGGGGGCTGGGATGGCTACACCTTC.

The CDR3 nucleotides are TGCGCCAGCAGCCAAGATACAGACTATGGCTACACCTTC. It yields the protein CASSQDTDYGYTF. V gene TRBV4-3 combines with J gene TRBJ1-2; D remains ambiguous. The CDR3 spans 13 residues. The germline V gene encodes CDR1 LGHNA and CDR2 YSLEER. The germline V and J ends were trimmed by 0 bases and 3 bases, with 5 bases remaining between them.

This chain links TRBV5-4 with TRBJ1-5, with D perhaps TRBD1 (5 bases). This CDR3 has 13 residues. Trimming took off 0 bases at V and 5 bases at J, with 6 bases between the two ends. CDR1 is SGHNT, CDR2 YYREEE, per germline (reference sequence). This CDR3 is CASSLGRDQPQHF. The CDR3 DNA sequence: TGTGCCAGCAGCTTGGGCAGGGATCAGCCCCAGCATTTT.

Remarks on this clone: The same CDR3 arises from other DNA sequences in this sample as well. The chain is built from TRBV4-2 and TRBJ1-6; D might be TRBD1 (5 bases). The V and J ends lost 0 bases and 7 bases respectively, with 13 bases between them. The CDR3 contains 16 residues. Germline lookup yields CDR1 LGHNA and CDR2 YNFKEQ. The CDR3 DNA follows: TGTGCCAGCAGCCAAGATCTGGCAGGGAAAAATTCACCCCTCCACTTT. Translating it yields CASSQDLAGKNSPLHF.

CDR3 amino acids: CASSLTGNFGYNEQFF. The CDR3 DNA reads as TGTGCCAGCAGCTTGACAGGGAACTTTGGCTACAATGAGCAGTTCTTC. The gene calls are TRBV7-9 and TRBJ2-1, with 7 positions matching TRBD1. The CDR3 consists of 16 residues. CDR1 is SEHNR and CDR2 is FQNEAQ in the germline V gene (reference sequence). The junction had 8 bases not matched to a gene; V was cut back by 3 bases and J by 3 bases.

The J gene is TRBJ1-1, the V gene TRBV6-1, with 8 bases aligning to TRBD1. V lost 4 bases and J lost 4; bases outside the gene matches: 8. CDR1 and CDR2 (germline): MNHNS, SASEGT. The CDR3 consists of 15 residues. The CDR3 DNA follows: TGTGCCAGCAGTGCCCGACAGGGGAGGGTCACTGAAGCTTTCTTT. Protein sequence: CASSARQGRVTEAFF.

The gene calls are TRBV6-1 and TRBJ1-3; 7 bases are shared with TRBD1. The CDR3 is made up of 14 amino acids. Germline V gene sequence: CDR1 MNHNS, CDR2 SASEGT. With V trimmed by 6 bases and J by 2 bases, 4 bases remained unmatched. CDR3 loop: CASRKTGAGNTIYF. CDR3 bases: TGTGCCAGCAGAAAAACAGGGGCTGGAAACACCATATATTTT.

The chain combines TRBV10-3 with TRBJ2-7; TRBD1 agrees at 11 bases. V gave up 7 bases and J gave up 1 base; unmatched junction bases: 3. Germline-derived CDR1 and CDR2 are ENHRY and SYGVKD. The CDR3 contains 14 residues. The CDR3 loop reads CAITGTGGSYEQYF. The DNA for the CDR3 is TGTGCCATCACCGGGACAGGGGGGTCCTACGAGCAGTACTTC.

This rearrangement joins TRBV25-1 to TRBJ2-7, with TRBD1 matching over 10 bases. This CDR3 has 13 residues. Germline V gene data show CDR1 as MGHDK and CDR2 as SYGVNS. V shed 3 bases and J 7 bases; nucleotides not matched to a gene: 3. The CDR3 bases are TGTGCCAGCAGTGATGACAGGGGGCGAGAGCAGTACTTC. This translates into CASSDDRGREQYF.

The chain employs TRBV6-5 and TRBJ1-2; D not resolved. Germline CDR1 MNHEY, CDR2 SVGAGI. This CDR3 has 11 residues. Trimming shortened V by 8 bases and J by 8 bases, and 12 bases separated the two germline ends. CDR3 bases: TGTGCCAGCCGTGAGGCGGGCGGCTACACCTTC. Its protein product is CASREAGGYTF.

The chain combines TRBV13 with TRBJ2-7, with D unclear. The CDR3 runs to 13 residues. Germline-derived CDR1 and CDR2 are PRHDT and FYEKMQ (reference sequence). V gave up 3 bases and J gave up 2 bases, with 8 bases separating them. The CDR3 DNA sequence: TGTGCCAGCAGCTTTCCCCAGACCTACGAGCAGTACTTC. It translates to CASSFPQTYEQYF.

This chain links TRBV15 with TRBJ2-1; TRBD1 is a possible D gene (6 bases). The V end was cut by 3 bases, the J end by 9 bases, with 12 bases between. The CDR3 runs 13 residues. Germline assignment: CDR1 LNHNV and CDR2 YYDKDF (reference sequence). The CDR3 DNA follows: TGTGCCACCAGCAGGGAACAGGGTACTGAGCAGTTCTTC. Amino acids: CATSREQGTEQFF.